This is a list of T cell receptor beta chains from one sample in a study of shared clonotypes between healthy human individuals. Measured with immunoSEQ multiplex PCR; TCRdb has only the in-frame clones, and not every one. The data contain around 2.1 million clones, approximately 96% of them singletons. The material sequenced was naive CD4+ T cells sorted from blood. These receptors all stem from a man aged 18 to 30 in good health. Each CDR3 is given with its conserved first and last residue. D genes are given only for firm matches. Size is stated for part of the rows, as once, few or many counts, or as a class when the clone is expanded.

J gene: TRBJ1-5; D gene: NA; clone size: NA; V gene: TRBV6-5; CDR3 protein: CASSPDRIRQPQHF; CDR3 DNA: TGTGCCAGCAGTCCCGACAGGATTAGGCAGCCCCAGCATTTT
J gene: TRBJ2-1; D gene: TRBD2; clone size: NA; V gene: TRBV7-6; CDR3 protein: CASSLKVAGGDNEQFF; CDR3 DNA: TGTGCCAGCAGCTTAAAGGTAGCGGGAGGTGACAATGAGCAGTTCTTC
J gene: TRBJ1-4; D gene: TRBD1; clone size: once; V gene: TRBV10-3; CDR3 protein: CAISYRGEKLFF; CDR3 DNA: TGTGCCATCAGCTACAGGGGAGAAAAACTGTTTTTT
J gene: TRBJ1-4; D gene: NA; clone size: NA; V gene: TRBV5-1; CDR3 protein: CASSYGYESLNEKLFF; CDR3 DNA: TGCGCCAGCAGCTATGGCTATGAATCTTTAAATGAAAAACTGTTTTTT
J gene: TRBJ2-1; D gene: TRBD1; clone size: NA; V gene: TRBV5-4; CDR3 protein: CASSLGGQGTYNEQFF; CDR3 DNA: TGTGCCAGCAGCTTGGGGGGACAGGGAACTTACAATGAGCAGTTCTTC
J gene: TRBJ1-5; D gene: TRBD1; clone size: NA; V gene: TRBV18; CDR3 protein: CASSLGQSNQPQHF; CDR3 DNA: TGTGCCAGCTCACTGGGACAGAGCAATCAGCCCCAGCATTTT
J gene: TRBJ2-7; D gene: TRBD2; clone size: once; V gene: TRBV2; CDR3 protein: CASSATSGLAYEQYF; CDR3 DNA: TGTGCCAGCAGCGCCACTAGCGGACTGGCTTACGAGCAGTACTTC
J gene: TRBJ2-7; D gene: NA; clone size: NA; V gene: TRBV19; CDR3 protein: CASSRKGNEQYF; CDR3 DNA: TGTGCCAGTAGTAGAAAGGGCAACGAGCAGTACTTC
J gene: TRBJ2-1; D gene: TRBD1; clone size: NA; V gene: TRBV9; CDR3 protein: CASSVGTGNGYEQFF; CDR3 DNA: TGTGCCAGCAGCGTAGGGACAGGGAATGGTTATGAGCAGTTCTTC
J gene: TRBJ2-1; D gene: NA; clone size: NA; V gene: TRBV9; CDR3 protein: CASSVVGGTYNEQFF; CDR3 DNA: TGTGCCAGCAGCGTAGTCGGCGGTACCTACAATGAGCAGTTCTTC
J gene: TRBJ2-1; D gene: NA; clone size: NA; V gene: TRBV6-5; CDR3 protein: CASGLLWSNEQFF; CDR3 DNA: TGTGCCAGCGGGCTTCTCTGGTCCAATGAGCAGTTCTTC
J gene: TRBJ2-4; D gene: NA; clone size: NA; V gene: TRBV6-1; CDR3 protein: CASSGEGGTKNIQYF; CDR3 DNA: TGTGCCAGCAGTGGGGAGGGGGGAACCAAAAACATTCAGTACTTC
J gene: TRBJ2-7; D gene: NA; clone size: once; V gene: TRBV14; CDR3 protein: CASSHMRGRKNYEQYF; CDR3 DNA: TGTGCCAGCAGTCATATGCGGGGTCGAAAGAACTACGAGCAGTACTTC
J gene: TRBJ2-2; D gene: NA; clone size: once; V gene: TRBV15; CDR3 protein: CATSRDLGAGELFF; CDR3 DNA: TGTGCCACCAGCAGGGACCTAGGGGCCGGGGAGCTGTTTTTT
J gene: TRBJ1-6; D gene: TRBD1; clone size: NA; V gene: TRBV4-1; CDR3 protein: CASSQDSRTGGNNSPLHF; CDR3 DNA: TGCGCCAGCAGCCAAGACTCTCGGACAGGGGGCAATAATTCACCCCTCCACTTT
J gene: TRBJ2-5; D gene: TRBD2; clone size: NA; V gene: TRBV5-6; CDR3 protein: CASSSRLAGGLETQYF; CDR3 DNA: TGTGCCAGCAGCTCGAGACTAGCGGGAGGGCTAGAGACCCAGTACTTC